The rows below give T cell receptor beta chains drawn from one sample of a study of blood T cell repertoires in COVID-19. Repertoires were generated with immunoSEQ multiplex PCR, while TCRdb's copy carries only in-frame clones and drops some. Seen here are 250,000 to 300,000 clones, approximately 86% observed once, and the top ten hold 2.2%. Sample: peripheral blood. The receptors here all came from a woman in her forties or fifties who had recovered from COVID-19. Each CDR3 is given with its conserved first and last residue. The D gene is left open where the match is weak. The size entry is marked missing in some rows and otherwise reads once, few, many or a size class.

d_gene	v_gene	abundance	j_gene	CDR3aa	CDR3nt
TRBD1	TRBV7-6	.	TRBJ1-2	CASSPGTGGIGYTF	TGTGCCAGCAGCCCCGGGACAGGGGGAATTGGCTACACCTTC
.	TRBV7-9	once	TRBJ1-6	CASSPQALNSPLHF	TGTGCCAGCAGCCCACAGGCCTTGAATTCACCCCTCCACTTT
.	TRBV28	.	TRBJ2-2	CASSLFSSELFF	TGTGCCAGCAGTTTATTTTCCTCGGAGCTGTTTTTT
TRBD1	TRBV19	.	TRBJ1-6	CASSPLGTEASPLHF	TGTGCCAGTAGTCCCCTGGGGACAGAGGCTTCACCCCTCCACTTT
TRBD1	TRBV10-3	.	TRBJ1-2	CAISGWTGMVGGYTF	TGTGCCATCAGTGGCTGGACAGGGATGGTAGGGGGCTACACCTTC
.	TRBV6-1	.	TRBJ1-2	CASSELYANYGYTF	TGTGCCAGCAGTGAACTGTATGCTAACTATGGCTACACCTTC
.	TRBV15	.	TRBJ1-1	CATAAGVRTEAFF	TGTGCCACCGCCGCAGGGGTACGGACTGAAGCTTTCTTT
.	TRBV11-2	.	TRBJ1-2	CASSLWGDRGYTF	TGTGCCAGCAGCTTATGGGGGGATCGTGGCTACACCTTC
TRBD1	TRBV9	once	TRBJ2-3	CASSRDRGGYSTDTQYF	TGTGCCAGCAGCCGCGACAGGGGAGGCTATAGCACAGATACGCAGTATTTT
TRBD1	TRBV5-1	.	TRBJ2-5	CASTAGQGRETQYF	TGCGCCAGCACCGCCGGACAGGGACGGGAGACCCAGTACTTC
TRBD2	TRBV29-1	few	TRBJ2-3	CSVEYGRGTDTQYF	TGCAGCGTTGAATACGGGAGGGGCACAGATACGCAGTATTTT
TRBD2	TRBV7-3	.	TRBJ2-1	CASSLMAGGRYNEQFF	TGTGCCAGCAGCTTGATGGCGGGAGGAAGATACAATGAGCAGTTCTTC
TRBD2	TRBV30	once	TRBJ2-3	CAWKGLAGLDTQYF	TGTGCCTGGAAAGGACTAGCGGGGTTAGATACGCAGTATTTT
TRBD1	TRBV6-5	.	TRBJ2-5	CASRPTGGRETQYF	TGTGCCAGCAGGCCGACAGGGGGCCGGGAGACCCAGTACTTC
.	TRBV7-7	.	TRBJ2-5	CASSLAPSLGETQYF	TGTGCTAGCAGCTTAGCGCCGAGCCTCGGAGAGACCCAGTACTTC
.	TRBV27	.	TRBJ1-2	CASSLSGSSYGYTF	TGTGCCAGCAGTTTATCTGGTAGTTCCTATGGCTACACCTTC
.	TRBV7-2	.	TRBJ2-3	CASSSPGRAPTSTDTQYF	TGTGCCAGCAGCTCCCCCGGCAGGGCTCCAACTAGCACAGATACGCAGTATTTT
.	TRBV10-2	.	TRBJ1-2	CASSPGGLVGYTF	TGCGCCAGCTCCCCAGGCGGGCTCGTCGGCTACACCTTC
.	TRBV6-4	many	TRBJ1-1	CASSDSGQSEAFF	TGTGCCAGCAGTGACTCTGGACAGAGTGAAGCTTTCTTT
TRBD1	TRBV27	.	TRBJ2-1	CASSFPGQANNEQFF	TGTGCCAGCAGTTTCCCGGGACAGGCAAACAATGAGCAGTTCTTC
.	TRBV28	.	TRBJ1-3	CASSLITGSGNTIYF	TGTGCCAGCAGTTTGATAACAGGGTCTGGAAACACCATATATTTT
TRBD2	TRBV30	.	TRBJ2-7	CAWRGIASGRTFSYEQYF	TGTGCCTGGAGAGGGATAGCTAGCGGGAGGACATTCTCCTACGAGCAGTACTTC
.	TRBV2	.	TRBJ2-1	CASCQGIWDEQFF	TGTGCCAGCTGCCAGGGGATTTGGGATGAGCAGTTCTTC
.	TRBV18	.	TRBJ2-2	CASSPTPTGELFF	TGTGCCAGCTCACCGACTCCCACCGGGGAGCTGTTTTTT
TRBD2	TRBV7-2	.	TRBJ2-3	CASSFSGGVTSTDTQYF	TGTGCCAGCAGCTTTAGCGGGGGAGTTACTAGCACAGATACGCAGTATTTT
.	TRBV29-1	.	TRBJ2-3	CSGLELTDTQYF	TGCAGCGGATTAGAACTCACAGATACGCAGTATTTT
.	TRBV27	.	TRBJ1-1	CASSPRSRNTEAFF	TGTGCCAGCAGTCCCCGTTCTCGGAACACTGAAGCTTTCTTT